These T cell receptor beta chains were read from a single sample in a study of blood T cell repertoires in COVID-19. Produced via immunoSEQ multiplex PCR; TCRdb's table is partial and in-frame only. The sample carries about 130,000 clones, approximately 90% recorded once. Sample: peripheral blood. The source is a man aged 50 to 60 with acute or convalescent COVID-19. The CDR3 runs from the conserved cysteine through the conserved F or W. Fields, in order: CDR3 DNA, CDR3 protein, clone size, D gene, J gene, V gene. A D gene is named only where the DNA matches it firmly. Rows may omit the clone size; those that give it use once, few, many or a size class.

TGTGCCAGCAGCAATCCGGGACAGGGCTCCTACGAGCAGTACTTC | CASSNPGQGSYEQYF | NA | TRBD1 | TRBJ2-7 | TRBV5-8
TGTGCCAGCAGCCCGAGGGGGCAGCTTAATGAAAAACTGTTTTTT | CASSPRGQLNEKLFF | NA | TRBD1 | TRBJ1-4 | TRBV4-2
TGTGCCAGCAGCTTAAGACTAGCATCTACTAGCACAGATACGCAGTATTTT | CASSLRLASTSTDTQYF | NA | TRBD2 | TRBJ2-3 | TRBV5-8
TGCGCCAGCAGCCCCCAGGGGGCCTTAAACACCATATATTTT | CASSPQGALNTIYF | few | TRBD1 | TRBJ1-3 | TRBV5-1
TGTGCCAGCAGCCCTAGCGGGGGACCAGATACGCAGTATTTT | CASSPSGGPDTQYF | NA | TRBD2 | TRBJ2-3 | TRBV9
TGTGCCAGCAGCCCCTTGGGGGGGGTCTCCTACGAGCAGTACTTC | CASSPLGGVSYEQYF | NA | TRBD2 | TRBJ2-7 | TRBV7-2
TGTGCCAGCAGCTCCGGGACAGGGGCCCGTGGCTACACCTTC | CASSSGTGARGYTF | NA | TRBD1 | TRBJ1-2 | TRBV6-5
TGTGCCAGCTCACCAAGTTTAGCGGAATACAATGAGCAGTTCTTC | CASSPSLAEYNEQFF | NA | NA | TRBJ2-1 | TRBV18
TGTGCCAGCAGCTTGGGGACAGGGACAGGGGGGAATTCACCCCTCCACTTT | CASSLGTGTGGNSPLHF | NA | TRBD1 | TRBJ1-6 | TRBV5-4
TGTGCCAGCAGCCAAGATACTTTCACAGGGGTTGGCGGCTACACCTTC | CASSQDTFTGVGGYTF | NA | TRBD1 | TRBJ1-2 | TRBV14
TGTGCCAGCAGCGTAGATAGTTACAGGGGGCGCGCCGGGGAGCTGTTTTTT | CASSVDSYRGRAGELFF | NA | TRBD1 | TRBJ2-2 | TRBV9
TGTGCCAGCAGAGAAGGGGGTGATCAGCCCCAGCATTTT | CASREGGDQPQHF | NA | NA | TRBJ1-5 | TRBV28
TGTGCCAGCAGCTCCCGGACAGGCAGCTCCTACAATGAGCAGTTCTTC | CASSSRTGSSYNEQFF | NA | TRBD1 | TRBJ2-1 | TRBV5-4
TGTGCCAGCAGCCCAGAAAGGGCGGGGTACACTGAAGCTTTCTTT | CASSPERAGYTEAFF | NA | NA | TRBJ1-1 | TRBV13
TGCGCCAGCAGCTTGGGGGCAGACAATGAGCAGTTCTTC | CASSLGADNEQFF | NA | NA | TRBJ2-1 | TRBV5-1
TGTGCCAGCAGGGGAACAGGGGGTTACAATGAGCAGTTCTTC | CASRGTGGYNEQFF | NA | TRBD1 | TRBJ2-1 | TRBV27
TGTGCCAGCAGCGATTATCAGGGGATCACTGAAGCTTTCTTT | CASSDYQGITEAFF | NA | NA | TRBJ1-1 | TRBV7-2
TGTGCCAGCTCACCGATCGGGACAGGGGGGAACACTGAAGCTTTCTTT | CASSPIGTGGNTEAFF | NA | TRBD1 | TRBJ1-1 | TRBV18
TGCGCCAGCAGGTCTTCTGCGGGGGGCTACAATGAGCAGTTCTTC | CASRSSAGGYNEQFF | NA | TRBD2 | TRBJ2-1 | TRBV4-1
TGTGCCAGCAGCCCAGGGTATTCACCCCTCCACTTT | CASSPGYSPLHF | NA | NA | TRBJ1-6 | TRBV5-6
TGTGCCAGCAGTTACGGAGGGAATAGCAATCAGCCCCAGCATTTT | CASSYGGNSNQPQHF | NA | NA | TRBJ1-5 | TRBV6-2/TRBV6-3
TGTGCCACCAGTGCAGGGGTTGAGACCGGGGAGCTGTTTTTT | CATSAGVETGELFF | NA | NA | TRBJ2-2 | TRBV24-1
TGTGCCATCAGTGAGTCGATCTGGGACAGGGAAAATTCACCCCTCCACTTT | CAISESIWDRENSPLHF | NA | TRBD1 | TRBJ1-6 | TRBV10-3
TGTGCCAGCAGCCCGGAGGACAGTCTTACCGATGGCAATCAGCCCCAGCATTTT | CASSPEDSLTDGNQPQHF | NA | NA | TRBJ1-5 | TRBV6-2/TRBV6-3
TGTGCCATCAGTGAGTCTCGGGGGACTGAAGCTTTCTTT | CAISESRGTEAFF | NA | NA | TRBJ1-1 | TRBV10-3
TGTGCCAGTAGGGGGCTGGAGGGGAGCTCAGATACGCAGTATTTT | CASRGLEGSSDTQYF | NA | NA | TRBJ2-3 | TRBV19
TGTGCCAGCAGCCCCCCGGGACTCCAACCCGACACTGAAGCTTTCTTT | CASSPPGLQPDTEAFF | NA | NA | TRBJ1-1 | TRBV11-2
TGTGCCAGCAGCTTGGGCACAAACTATGGCTACACCTTC | CASSLGTNYGYTF | NA | NA | TRBJ1-2 | TRBV7-3
TGTGCCAGCAGCTCACAGGAGAATGCTCAGCCCCAGCATTTT | CASSSQENAQPQHF | NA | NA | TRBJ1-5 | TRBV7-9
TGTGCCAGCAGCCGAACCCGGGACATCGAAGCTTTCTTT | CASSRTRDIEAFF | NA | NA | TRBJ1-1 | TRBV3-1/TRBV3-2
TGCGCCAGCAGCTTGCTGGGCGGGAGCTACAATGAGCAGTTCTTC | CASSLLGGSYNEQFF | NA | TRBD2 | TRBJ2-1 | TRBV5-1
TGTGCCAGCTCGGGACAGAACACTGAAGCTTTCTTT | CASSGQNTEAFF | NA | NA | TRBJ1-1 | TRBV18
TGTGCCAGCAGTTTTAGACAGGGAGCTTTCTTT | CASSFRQGAFF | once | TRBD1 | TRBJ1-1 | TRBV6-1
TGTGCCAGCAGGGGAGATGTGGAGACCCAGTACTTC | CASRGDVETQYF | NA | NA | TRBJ2-5 | TRBV2
TGCAGCGTCGACAGGGATACGGATACGCAGTATTTT | CSVDRDTDTQYF | NA | TRBD1 | TRBJ2-3 | TRBV29-1
TGTGCCAGCAGCCGTCCATCGCGGACCAGGGGCAGGGGGCGCATGGGCTATGGCTACACCTTC | CASSRPSRTRGRGRMGYGYTF | NA | TRBD1 | TRBJ1-2 | TRBV16
TGTGCCAGCAAATACGGTGGCGGGGAGCTGTTTTTT | CASKYGGGELFF | NA | NA | TRBJ2-2 | TRBV3-1/TRBV3-2
TGTGCCAGCAGTACTCGAGGGTTAGGCACTGAAGCTTTCTTT | CASSTRGLGTEAFF | few | NA | TRBJ1-1 | TRBV6-2/TRBV6-3
TGTGCCAGCAGTTTGGAGATTCAAAACACTGAAGCTTTCTTT | CASSLEIQNTEAFF | NA | NA | TRBJ1-1 | TRBV2
TGTGCCAGCAGCCGCAGGGGTTGGCCCCAGCATTTT | CASSRRGWPQHF | NA | NA | TRBJ1-5 | TRBV7-2
TGTGCCAGCCTCCTCGGAGGGGGGGGACCCCTCCACTTT | CASLLGGGGPLHF | NA | NA | TRBJ1-6 | TRBV7-2
TGCGCCAGCAGCGTCGGACAGGGTGCCGGCACCGGGGAGCTGTTTTTT | CASSVGQGAGTGELFF | NA | TRBD1 | TRBJ2-2 | TRBV5-1
TGTGCCACCAGTGATGCCGGGAAAGTAGAGACCCAGTACTTC | CATSDAGKVETQYF | NA | NA | TRBJ2-5 | TRBV24-1
TGTGCCAGCAGCCCAGGGATCCCACAGCTCTATGGCTACACCTTC | CASSPGIPQLYGYTF | NA | NA | TRBJ1-2 | TRBV7-9
TGTGCCAGCAGCCTCGACAGGGAAACTGAAGCTTTCTTT | CASSLDRETEAFF | NA | TRBD1 | TRBJ1-1 | TRBV7-9
TGCGCCAGCAGCCAAGAATTCCTGGCAGGTCGAGCTTTCTTT | CASSQEFLAGRAFF | NA | NA | TRBJ1-1 | TRBV4-1